Included here is one TCR beta chain sequence, with context. Its antigen remains unknown. Data came from immunoSEQ multiplex PCR; TCRdb stores just in-frame clones and leaves some out. The sample consists of about 140,000 clones, 85% to 90% of them appearing once. The record originates from a study of cytomegalovirus exposure and HLA in healthy donors. General study findings and limits: Most TCR sequences showed up rarely, but some public TCRs showed up in many donors. First-cohort TCR clusters tended to co-occur in the 120 or so validation repertoires, a later analysis found.

This CDR3 region has 17 residues. V lost 4 bases to trimming and J lost 4 bases, with 19 bases between them. The chain uses TRBV23-1 and TRBJ1-4; possible D gene TRBD1, 5 bases. TRBV23-1 falls under the ORF class, with uncertain function. The sequence came from a woman between 18 and 29 years old in good health and CMV-seropositive. Sequencing input: PBMCs. CDR3 coding DNA: TGCGCCAGCAGTCCCACGCGACAGCCCGTATTTAATGAAAAACTGTTTTTT. Its translation is CASSPTRQPVFNEKLFF.